One sample yielded the 30 T cell receptor beta chains listed below, sequenced in a study of OX40 agonist ivuxolimab in advanced cancers. Profiled with immunoSEQ multiplex PCR; TCRdb holds only in-frame clones, not every one. The sample contains some 81,000 clones, around 83% of which appear only once. The source was CD4+ or CD8+ T cells sorted from blood, collected in a trial of the OX40 agonist ivuxolimab. These receptors all come from an adult with an advanced solid tumor such as melanoma, head and neck, liver or kidney cancer.

The chain is built from TRBV5-8 and TRBJ1-2, with 10 positions matching TRBD1. The J segment lost 3 bases and the V segment lost 4 bases, leaving 3 bases of the junction unmatched. This CDR3 is 14 amino acids long. Germline V gene data show CDR1 as SGHTS and CDR2 as YDEGEE. CDR3 bases: TGTGCCAGCAGCAGGGGGACAGGGGACTATGGCTACACCTTC. Translation gives CASSRGTGDYGYTF.

This chain connects TRBV19 to TRBJ1-1; 7 bases line up with TRBD1. Per the germline V gene, CDR1 is LNHDA and CDR2 is SQIVND (reference sequence). This CDR3 is 16 amino acids long. Trimming removed 6 bases from V and 3 bases from J; junction bases left unmatched: 13. DNA for the CDR3: TGTGCCAGTAGGCCCTGGACAGGCCCGTCGGACACTGAAGCTTTCTTT. Amino acid sequence: CASRPWTGPSDTEAFF.

CDR3 amino acids: CASSRTGSKGYEQYF. In nucleotides, the CDR3 is TGTGCCAGTAGTAGGACAGGGTCCAAAGGCTACGAGCAGTACTTC. The rearrangement links TRBV19 to TRBJ2-7; 8 bases agree with TRBD1. Per germline, CDR1 LNHDA and CDR2 SQIVND (reference sequence). J lost 3 bases, V lost 4 bases, and 8 bases had no gene match. The length of the CDR3 is 15 residues.

This clone was seen once. This rearrangement joins TRBV19 to TRBJ1-6, with TRBD1 identical over 7 bases. Germline values: CDR1 LNHDA, CDR2 SQIVND (reference sequence). The CDR3 length is 17 residues. V was clipped by 3 bases and J by 2 bases; unmatched bases: 7. DNA of the CDR3: TGTGCCAGTAGTATGGCCTACAGGGGTGCCTATAATTCACCCCTCCACTTT. This translates into CASSMAYRGAYNSPLHF.

V and J are TRBV9 and TRBJ1-5; no clear D gene. Trimming took 1 base from V and 9 from J, leaving 11 bases between them. There are 13 residues in the CDR3. Germline V lookup: CDR1 SGDLS, CDR2 YYNGEE. The CDR3 DNA reads as TGTGCCAGCAGCGTAATCGACTCCGGGCCCCAGCATTTT. Translating gives CASSVIDSGPQHF. The whole variable domain, remainder taken from reference TRBV9 and TRBJ1-5, is DSGVTQTPKHLITATGQRVTLRCSPRSGDLSVYWYQQSLDQGLQFLIQYYNGEERAKGNILERFSAQQFPDLHSELNLSSLELGDSALYFCASSVIDSGPQHFGDGTRLSIL.

The genes are TRBV10-2 and TRBJ2-1; D uncertain. The CDR3 runs to 11 residues. The V end lost 6 bases, the J end lost 10 bases, and 10 bases lay between the germline ends. Germline CDR1 WSHSY, CDR2 SAAADI. CDR3 coding DNA: TGCGCCAGCAGCCCCAAGGGAGAGCAGTTCTTC. It specifies CASSPKGEQFF.

The chain employs TRBV28 and TRBJ2-7; TRBD2 aligns across 7 bases. This CDR3 spans 13 amino acids. Trimming cost V 8 bases and J 2 bases; bases outside gene matches: 6. The V gene's germline CDR1 is MDHEN and CDR2 SYDVKM. Here the CDR3 reads CASGTSAPYEQYF. The CDR3 DNA reads TGTGCCAGCGGAACTAGCGCACCCTACGAGCAGTACTTC.

This sequence joins TRBV5-1 and TRBJ1-4; tentative D call: TRBD1 (6 bases). The V end was cut by 1 base, the J end by 4 bases, with 17 bases between. Germline CDR1 is SGHRS and CDR2 is YFSETQ. CDR3 length: 17 amino acids. CDR3 sequence (DNA): TGCGCCAGCAGCTTGACAGGGCTCGGTGGGATTAATGAAAAACTGTTTTTT. Encoded protein: CASSLTGLGGINEKLFF.

This clone appeared a few times. The chain is built from TRBV7-2 and TRBJ2-7; 11 bases agree with TRBD2. J gave up 9 bases and V 5 bases, and 15 bases lay outside the gene matches. Germline values: CDR1 SGHTA, CDR2 FQGNSA. The CDR3 length is 16 residues. The CDR3 protein is CASSPTGLAEQGSQYF. The DNA for the CDR3 is TGTGCCAGCAGCCCAACGGGACTAGCGGAGCAGGGCTCGCAGTACTTC.

This clone has a single count. The chain uses TRBV6-6 and TRBJ1-2, with D hard to call. The CDR3 consists of 14 residues. The V and J ends lost 0 bases and 4 bases respectively, with 9 bases between them. Looked up from germline, CDR1 is MNHNY and CDR2 is SVGAGI (reference sequence). This chain's CDR3 is CASSYSGIPYGYTF. Written as DNA, the CDR3 is TGTGCCAGCAGTTACTCGGGGATTCCCTATGGCTACACCTTC.

The rearrangement links TRBV10-2 to TRBJ2-1, with a weak D call TRBD1 (6 bases). V lost 10 bases and J lost 0, with 13 bases in between. The CDR3 has 14 residues. Germline V CDR1 and CDR2: WSHSY, SAAADI. Here the CDR3 DNA reads TGCGCCACCCTAAGACAGGCCTCCTACAATGAGCAGTTCTTC. Amino acids: CATLRQASYNEQFF.

This clone has a single count. CDR3 bases: TGCGCCAGCAGCCCCCTGTTGCGGGGGGTTGAGCAGTACTTC. Translation: CASSPLLRGVEQYF. V and J are TRBV4-3 and TRBJ2-7; TRBD2 matches 8 bases. CDR3 length: 14 residues. The germline V gene has CDR1 LGHNA and CDR2 YSLEER. The V and J ends lost 4 bases and 7 bases, in that order; junction bases with no gene match: 9.

The V and J genes are TRBV5-1 and TRBJ1-4, with TRBD1 matching 7 bases. Germline trimming cut 0 bases from V and 5 bases from J; bases unmatched to any gene: 1. CDR3 length: 14 amino acids. Per the germline V gene, CDR1 is SGHRS and CDR2 is YFSETQ. CDR3 nucleotide sequence: TGCGCCAGCAGCTTGGGACAGGGAAATGAAAAACTGTTTTTT. Residues: CASSLGQGNEKLFF.

The chain recombines TRBV7-9 with TRBJ1-2, with D possibly being TRBD1 (6 bases). V lost 4 bases to trimming and J lost 5 bases, with 11 bases between them. Germline assignment: CDR1 SEHNR and CDR2 FQNEAQ (reference sequence). This CDR3 is built from 13 residues. The CDR3 DNA sequence: TGTGCCAGCAGCTCTAGGACAGAGTATGGCTACACCTTC. Protein sequence: CASSSRTEYGYTF.

This clone was observed once. The chain recombines TRBV7-2 with TRBJ2-2; D is unresolved. This CDR3 is 14 amino acids long. V lost 4 bases and J lost 1, with 7 bases in between. Germline values: CDR1 SGHTA, CDR2 FQGNSA. The CDR3 DNA reads TGTGCCAGCAGCTCCCTTCAGAACACCGGGGAGCTGTTTTTT. It translates to CASSSLQNTGELFF. Variable domain in full (rest from reference TRBV7-2 and TRBJ2-2): GAGVSQSPSNKVTEKGKDVELRCDPISGHTALYWYRQSLGQGLEFLIYFQGNSAPDKSGLPSDRFSAERTGGSVSTLTIQRTQQEDSAVYLCASSSLQNTGELFFGEGSRLTVL.

This clone was counted between two and nine times. This rearrangement joins TRBV7-9 to TRBJ2-2, with D tentatively TRBD1 (6 bases). The length of the CDR3 is 13 residues. The V end lost 1 base, the J end lost 10 bases, and 10 bases lay between the germline ends. Germline values: CDR1 SEHNR, CDR2 FQNEAQ (reference sequence). This chain's CDR3 is CASSLGTAEELFF. As DNA, the CDR3 is TGTGCCAGCAGCTTAGGGACAGCTGAGGAGCTGTTTTTT.

A few counts support this clone. This chain uses TRBV30 with TRBJ1-4, with TRBD1 as a possible D gene (5 bases). The CDR3 consists of 16 residues. The V and J ends lost 0 bases and 13 bases respectively, with 24 bases between them. Germline V gene sequence: CDR1 GTSNPN, CDR2 SVGIG (reference sequence). CDR3 nucleotide sequence: TGTGCCTGGAGTGTACGACAGAGGAAAGCCCTAGGAGGACTGTTTTTT. Amino acid sequence: CAWSVRQRKALGGLFF.

V usage is TRBV6-6 and J usage is TRBJ2-1, with TRBD2 matching over 7 bases. The CDR3 runs 16 residues. V was pared by 2 bases and J by 6 bases, with 10 bases of the junction left unmatched. Germline assignment: CDR1 MNHNY and CDR2 SVGAGI (reference sequence). Here the CDR3 reads CASSYPGGTSANEQFF. DNA for the CDR3: TGTGCCAGCAGTTACCCGGGGGGAACTAGCGCCAATGAGCAGTTCTTC.

The J gene is TRBJ2-6, the V gene TRBV7-8, with D hard to call. Looked up from germline, CDR1 is SGHVS and CDR2 is FQNEAQ. CDR3 length equals 17 residues. The V gene lost 5 bases and the J gene lost 5 bases, with 19 bases spanning the gap. The CDR3 region has the DNA TGTGCCAGCAGCCGTCGACGCCCACAAAGTCGGGCCAACGTCCTGACTTTC. Translating it yields CASSRRRPQSRANVLTF.

The chain links TRBV29-1 to TRBJ1-6, with TRBD1 identical over 7 bases. Looked up from germline, CDR1 is SQVTM and CDR2 is ANQGSEA. With V trimmed by 6 bases and J by 5 bases, 4 bases remained unmatched. The CDR3 loop spans 13 amino acids. The CDR3 bases are TGCAGCGTCCAAGGGGGCAATAATTCACCCCTCCACTTT. Residues: CSVQGGNNSPLHF.

The gene calls are TRBV9 and TRBJ2-2; D is uncertain. V lost 3 bases, J lost 1 base, and 7 bases lay in between. The CDR3 spans 14 residues. CDR1 is SGDLS, CDR2 YYNGEE, per germline. The CDR3 is CASSGTVNTGELFF. The CDR3 DNA is TGTGCCAGCAGCGGGACGGTGAACACCGGGGAGCTGTTTTTT.

This clone occurred once. The V and J genes are TRBV19 and TRBJ1-1; D perhaps matches TRBD1 (6 bases). Germline V CDR1 and CDR2: LNHDA, SQIVND (reference sequence). The ends were cut back, 6 bases at V and 3 bases at J, with 23 bases in the middle. This CDR3 is 17 amino acids long. This chain's CDR3 is CASSPPRGGPGDTEAFF. The CDR3 bases are TGTGCCAGTAGCCCCCCCCGGGGGGGGCCCGGAGACACTGAAGCTTTCTTT.

The genes are TRBV5-1 and TRBJ2-7, with D possibly TRBD1 on 6 matching bases. This CDR3 has 14 residues. Germline lookup yields CDR1 SGHRS and CDR2 YFSETQ. V shed 5 bases and J shed 3 bases, with 15 bases lying between them. CDR3 residues: CASSWDTRNYEQYF. CDR3 in DNA: TGCGCCAGCAGTTGGGACACAAGGAACTACGAGCAGTACTTC. The full variable domain, completed using reference TRBV5-1 and TRBJ2-7, is KAGVTQTPRYLIKTRGQQVTLSCSPISGHRSVSWYQQTPGQGLQFLFEYFSETQRNKGNFPGRFSGRQFSNSRSEMNVSTLELGDSALYLCASSWDTRNYEQYFGPGTRLTVT.

This sequence joins TRBV10-3 and TRBJ2-7; tentatively, D is TRBD1 or TRBD2 (5 bases each). Germline CDR1 reads ENHRY; CDR2 reads SYGVKD. V gave up 2 bases and J gave up 0 bases, with 8 bases separating them. The CDR3 is 14 amino acids. The CDR3 loop is CAISEGTISYEQYF. For the CDR3, the DNA is TGTGCCATCAGTGAGGGGACCATCTCCTACGAGCAGTACTTC.

The chain employs TRBV5-1 and TRBJ1-4; D is uncertain. The CDR3 has 14 residues. CDR1 and CDR2 from the germline V gene are SGHRS and YFSETQ. Trimming left V 1 base short and J 6 bases short, with 10 bases between. For the CDR3, the DNA is TGCGCCAGCAGCTTGACCGGCCGGGATGAAAAACTGTTTTTT. Amino acid sequence: CASSLTGRDEKLFF.

This CDR3 reads CASSLQGAGTGELFF. The DNA of the CDR3 is TGTGCCAGCTCACTACAGGGGGCAGGCACCGGGGAGCTGTTTTTT. The rearrangement links TRBV18 to TRBJ2-2; 9 nucleotides align to TRBD1. The CDR3 spans 15 residues. V was clipped by 4 bases and J by 4 bases; unmatched bases: 4. CDR1 and CDR2 from the germline V gene are KGHSH and LQKENI.

V and J are TRBV4-1 and TRBJ2-7; 11 bases match TRBD1. J lost 2 bases, V lost 1 base, and 1 base had no gene match. This CDR3 comprises 15 residues. Germline assignment: CDR1 MGHRA and CDR2 YSYEKL. In nucleotides, the CDR3 is TGCGCCAGCAGCCAAGGGACAGGGGGCCCCTACGAGCAGTACTTC. This codes for CASSQGTGGPYEQYF.

In its sample, this clone was seen a few times. The chain uses TRBV7-2 and TRBJ1-5, with D possibly being TRBD1 (6 bases). The V end was cut by 4 bases, the J end by 5 bases, with 15 bases between. The germline V gene encodes CDR1 SGHTA and CDR2 FQGNSA. The length of the CDR3 is 15 residues. Here the CDR3 DNA reads TGTGCCAGCAGCTGGGACACGAGAACAGATCAGCCCCAGCATTTT. The encoded protein is CASSWDTRTDQPQHF.

This rearrangement joins TRBV5-8 to TRBJ1-1; D may be TRBD1 (5 bases). CDR1 and CDR2 from the germline V gene are SGHTS and YDEGEE. V was trimmed by 0 bases and J by 2 bases, leaving 14 bases between them. The CDR3 has 16 amino acids. The CDR3 region has the DNA TGTGCCAGCAGCTTGGAAGGTGTGCGGACAAACACTGAAGCTTTCTTT. Translation: CASSLEGVRTNTEAFF.

This chain uses TRBV5-6 with TRBJ1-4; no clear D gene. Per germline, CDR1 SGHDT and CDR2 YYEEEE. V lost 2 bases to trimming and J lost 5 bases, with 10 bases between them. The CDR3 is made up of 14 amino acids. Here the CDR3 reads CASSFGLSNEKLFF. The CDR3 DNA is TGTGCCAGCAGCTTCGGACTGAGCAATGAAAAACTGTTTTTT.